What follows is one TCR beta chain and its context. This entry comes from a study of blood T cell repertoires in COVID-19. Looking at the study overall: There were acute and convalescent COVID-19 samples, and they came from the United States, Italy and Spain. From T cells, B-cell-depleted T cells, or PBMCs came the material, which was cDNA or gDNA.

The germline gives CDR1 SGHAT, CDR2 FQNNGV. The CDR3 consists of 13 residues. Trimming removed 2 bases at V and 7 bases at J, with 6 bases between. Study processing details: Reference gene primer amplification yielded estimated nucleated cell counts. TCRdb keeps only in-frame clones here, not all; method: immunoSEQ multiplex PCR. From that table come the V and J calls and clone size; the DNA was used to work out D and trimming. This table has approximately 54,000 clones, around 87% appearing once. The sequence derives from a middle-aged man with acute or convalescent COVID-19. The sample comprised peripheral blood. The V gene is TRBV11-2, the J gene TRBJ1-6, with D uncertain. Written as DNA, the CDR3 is TGTGCCAGCAGCTTATCCACAAATTCACCCCTCCACTTT. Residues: CASSLSTNSPLHF. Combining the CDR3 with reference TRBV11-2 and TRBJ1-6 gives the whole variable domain EAGVAQSPRYKIIEKRQSVAFWCNPISGHATLYWYQQILGQGPKLLIQFQNNGVVDDSQLPKDRFSAERLKGVDSTLKIQPAKLEDSAVYLCASSLSTNSPLHFGNGTRLTVT.